These 5 T cell receptor beta chains were all obtained from the same sample, sequenced in a study of patients and donors after allogeneic stem cell transplantation. TCRdb ran MiXCR on the RT-PCR reads and lists one entry per CDR3 protein. The repertoire holds roughly 230,000 distinct CDR3 sequences, with 13% to 15% as singletons. The specimen was blood, either unsorted or a sorted T cell fraction (not recorded which). These TCRs come from a human donor who was either an allogeneic HSCT recipient or a stem cell or donor lymphocyte infusion donor (not recorded which). It is not recorded whose cells these are; they may come from a transplant donor.

The V call is TRBV20-1, the J call TRBJ2-1; 8 bases fit TRBD2. The V gene's germline CDR1 is DFQATT and CDR2 SNEGSKA (reference sequence). With V trimmed by 3 bases and J by 5 bases, 6 bases remained unmatched. The CDR3 spans 14 residues. The CDR3 loop reads CSASGGAVHNEQFF. DNA for the CDR3: TGCAGTGCTAGCGGGGGGGCCGTTCACAATGAGCAGTTCTTC.

The rearrangement links TRBV18 to TRBJ1-5, with TRBD1 matching over 7 bases. Germline values: CDR1 KGHSH, CDR2 LQKENI. The CDR3 is 16 residues long. V dropped 3 bases and J dropped 6; count of bases not matched to a gene: 11. The CDR3 DNA is TGTGCCAGCTCACCCTCCCGAGGGGACAGAGTTCAGCCCCAGCATTTT. Protein product: CASSPSRGDRVQPQHF.

This clonotype was counted many times. The chain combines TRBV15 with TRBJ1-1; TRBD1 is a possible D gene (5 bases). This CDR3 contains 13 residues. V was shortened by 5 bases and J by 4 bases, with 11 bases between the two germline ends. Germline-derived CDR1 and CDR2 are LNHNV and YYDKDF (reference sequence). CDR3 DNA: TGTGCCACCAGCCCGGGGGTAGGCACTGAAGCTTTCTTT. It is translated as CATSPGVGTEAFF.

The J gene is TRBJ2-1, the V gene TRBV6-1; the D gene is possibly TRBD1 (6 bases). Germline-derived CDR1 and CDR2 are MNHNS and SASEGT. Between the trimmed V and J ends, which lost 6 bases and 8 bases, there was a span of 14 bases. This CDR3 has 13 residues. The CDR3 DNA reads as TGTGCCAGCAGAGAAACAGGGTTGGATGAGCAGTTCTTC. Its translation: CASRETGLDEQFF.

This clonotype appeared a single time. The genes are TRBV29-1 and TRBJ2-1; D is perhaps TRBD1 (5 bases). Looked up from germline, CDR1 is SQVTM and CDR2 is ANQGSEA. V was pared by 2 bases and J by 7 bases, with 18 bases between. This CDR3 has 15 residues. CDR3 bases: TGCAGCGTTGAACCACTCTTGCAGGGTGGTAATGAGCAGTTCTTC. Translating it yields CSVEPLLQGGNEQFF.